Listed below are T cell receptor beta chains from one sample, sequenced in a study of blood T cell repertoires in COVID-19. Profiling relied on immunoSEQ multiplex PCR, and the TCRdb table lists in-frame clones only, not all of them. The sample records roughly 380,000 clones, more than 75% being singletons. Input material: PBMCs or T cells enriched from blood (not recorded which). The source of these receptors is a man younger than 45 who had recovered from COVID-19. Both conserved end residues are part of each CDR3. The D gene is left open where the match is weak. A row's size may be missing; if present it is once, few, many or a size class.

abundance: -
d_gene: -
v_gene: TRBV3-1/TRBV3-2
j_gene: TRBJ2-1
CDR3aa: CASRYRVGEQFF
CDR3nt: TGTGCCAGCAGGTACAGGGTCGGTGAGCAGTTCTTC

abundance: -
d_gene: TRBD1
v_gene: TRBV7-9
j_gene: TRBJ2-1
CDR3aa: CASSRGQFNEQFF
CDR3nt: TGTGCCAGCAGCCGGGGACAGTTCAATGAGCAGTTCTTC

abundance: -
d_gene: TRBD2
v_gene: TRBV3-1/TRBV3-2
j_gene: TRBJ2-1
CDR3aa: CASSPPGLAGTNEQFF
CDR3nt: TGTGCCAGCAGCCCTCCCGGACTAGCGGGGACGAATGAGCAGTTCTTC

abundance: -
d_gene: TRBD1
v_gene: TRBV19
j_gene: TRBJ1-2
CDR3aa: CASSIDGQGVYGYTF
CDR3nt: TGTGCCAGTAGTATCGATGGACAGGGGGTCTATGGCTACACCTTC

abundance: once
d_gene: -
v_gene: TRBV9
j_gene: TRBJ1-3
CDR3aa: CASSVTDGNTIYF
CDR3nt: TGTGCCAGCAGCGTAACTGATGGAAACACCATATATTTT

abundance: -
d_gene: -
v_gene: TRBV5-4
j_gene: TRBJ1-1
CDR3aa: CASRGAVNTEAFF
CDR3nt: TGTGCCAGCAGGGGGGCGGTGAACACTGAAGCTTTCTTT

abundance: -
d_gene: -
v_gene: TRBV7-9
j_gene: TRBJ1-2
CDR3aa: CASSRRDNYGYTF
CDR3nt: TGTGCCAGCAGCCGCAGGGATAACTATGGCTACACCTTC

abundance: once
d_gene: TRBD1
v_gene: TRBV19
j_gene: TRBJ1-5
CDR3aa: CASSPGPGTGGQPQHF
CDR3nt: TGTGCCAGTAGTCCGGGGCCCGGGACAGGGGGACAGCCCCAGCATTTT

abundance: -
d_gene: -
v_gene: TRBV5-6
j_gene: TRBJ2-7
CDR3aa: CASSSGTYTYEQYF
CDR3nt: TGTGCCAGCAGCTCCGGGACTTATACCTACGAGCAGTACTTC

abundance: -
d_gene: TRBD1
v_gene: TRBV7-9
j_gene: TRBJ1-1
CDR3aa: CASSLVGQGATEAFF
CDR3nt: TGTGCCAGCAGCTTAGTCGGACAGGGGGCAACTGAAGCTTTCTTT

abundance: -
d_gene: -
v_gene: TRBV30
j_gene: TRBJ2-1
CDR3aa: CAWSPLGGREQFF
CDR3nt: TGTGCCTGGAGTCCATTGGGGGGACGTGAGCAGTTCTTC

abundance: -
d_gene: -
v_gene: TRBV10-1
j_gene: TRBJ2-5
CDR3aa: CASSETGGGQETQYF
CDR3nt: TGCGCCAGCAGTGAGACAGGGGGGGGCCAAGAGACCCAGTACTTC

abundance: -
d_gene: TRBD2
v_gene: TRBV27
j_gene: TRBJ2-7
CDR3aa: CASSFPLAGGTYEQYF
CDR3nt: TGTGCCAGCAGTTTTCCACTAGCGGGGGGTACCTACGAGCAGTACTTC

abundance: -
d_gene: -
v_gene: TRBV20-1
j_gene: TRBJ2-7
CDR3aa: CSANDRIEQYF
CDR3nt: TGCAGTGCTAACGACAGGATCGAGCAGTACTTC

abundance: -
d_gene: -
v_gene: TRBV9
j_gene: TRBJ1-2
CDR3aa: CASSVATAGSYGYTF
CDR3nt: TGTGCCAGCAGCGTAGCTACGGCAGGGTCCTATGGCTACACCTTC

abundance: -
d_gene: -
v_gene: TRBV6-2/TRBV6-3
j_gene: TRBJ1-1
CDR3aa: CASSLAGGTKGAFF
CDR3nt: TGTGCCAGCAGCCTCGCCGGGGGGACCAAGGGGGCTTTCTTT

abundance: -
d_gene: TRBD1
v_gene: TRBV12-5
j_gene: TRBJ2-1
CDR3aa: CASGITGQALYNEQFF
CDR3nt: TGTGCTAGTGGCATAACCGGACAGGCCCTCTACAATGAGCAGTTCTTC

abundance: many
d_gene: -
v_gene: TRBV7-9
j_gene: TRBJ1-5
CDR3aa: CASSLESGLAQHF
CDR3nt: TGTGCCAGCAGCTTAGAAAGCGGACTGGCCCAGCATTTT

abundance: -
d_gene: -
v_gene: TRBV25-1
j_gene: TRBJ1-3
CDR3aa: CASSSPVGAGTIYF
CDR3nt: TGTGCCAGCAGTTCCCCCGTTGGGGCAGGCACCATATATTTT

abundance: -
d_gene: -
v_gene: TRBV25-1
j_gene: TRBJ2-2
CDR3aa: CASSESPDSNTGELFF
CDR3nt: TGTGCCAGCAGTGAATCCCCGGACTCGAACACCGGGGAGCTGTTTTTT

abundance: -
d_gene: TRBD1
v_gene: TRBV19
j_gene: TRBJ1-2
CDR3aa: CASSETRDRYKSYTF
CDR3nt: TGTGCCAGTAGTGAGACGAGGGACAGGTATAAGAGCTACACCTTC

abundance: -
d_gene: -
v_gene: TRBV4-2
j_gene: TRBJ1-1
CDR3aa: CASSQGGHRATEAFF
CDR3nt: TGTGCCAGCAGCCAAGGGGGACACCGAGCCACTGAAGCTTTCTTT

abundance: -
d_gene: -
v_gene: TRBV2
j_gene: TRBJ1-5
CDR3aa: CASSRDGGQPQHF
CDR3nt: TGTGCCAGCAGCAGGGACGGGGGGCAGCCCCAGCATTTT

abundance: -
d_gene: -
v_gene: TRBV7-7
j_gene: TRBJ1-3
CDR3aa: CASSSTRSEGSGNTIYF
CDR3nt: TGTGCTAGCAGCTCCACCCGGTCGGAGGGCTCCGGAAACACCATATATTTT

abundance: -
d_gene: -
v_gene: TRBV6-1
j_gene: TRBJ1-2
CDR3aa: CASSEARGTGYTF
CDR3nt: TGTGCCAGCAGTGAAGCAAGGGGGACTGGCTACACCTTC

abundance: -
d_gene: -
v_gene: TRBV18
j_gene: TRBJ2-5
CDR3aa: CASSSRTDQETQYF
CDR3nt: TGTGCCAGCTCATCTCGGACAGACCAAGAGACCCAGTACTTC

abundance: -
d_gene: -
v_gene: TRBV12-3/TRBV12-4
j_gene: TRBJ1-3
CDR3aa: CASSLDAYTIYF
CDR3nt: TGTGCCAGCAGTTTAGATGCGTACACCATATATTTT

abundance: -
d_gene: TRBD2
v_gene: TRBV3-1/TRBV3-2
j_gene: TRBJ2-7
CDR3aa: CASSEAGTRREQYF
CDR3nt: TGTGCCAGCAGCGAGGCCGGGACTAGGCGCGAGCAGTACTTC

abundance: -
d_gene: TRBD1
v_gene: TRBV19
j_gene: TRBJ1-1
CDR3aa: CASSTRTGAKNTEAFF
CDR3nt: TGTGCCAGTAGTACCCGGACAGGGGCTAAGAACACTGAAGCTTTCTTT

abundance: -
d_gene: TRBD1
v_gene: TRBV19
j_gene: TRBJ1-2
CDR3aa: CASRPDRGYGYTF
CDR3nt: TGTGCCAGTAGACCCGACAGGGGATATGGCTACACCTTC

abundance: -
d_gene: -
v_gene: TRBV12-3/TRBV12-4
j_gene: TRBJ1-4
CDR3aa: CASSKGVEAKLFF
CDR3nt: TGTGCCAGCAGTAAAGGGGTTGAGGCAAAACTGTTTTTT

abundance: -
d_gene: -
v_gene: TRBV3-1/TRBV3-2
j_gene: TRBJ1-5
CDR3aa: CASSQVPGSNQPQHF
CDR3nt: TGTGCCAGCAGCCAAGTGCCAGGGAGCAATCAGCCCCAGCATTTT

abundance: -
d_gene: -
v_gene: TRBV10-3
j_gene: TRBJ1-2
CDR3aa: CAISASSTPITYGYTF
CDR3nt: TGTGCCATCAGTGCCTCTTCGACACCTATCACATATGGCTACACCTTC

abundance: -
d_gene: -
v_gene: TRBV24-1
j_gene: TRBJ2-3
CDR3aa: CATSDRGDTQYF
CDR3nt: TGTGCCACCAGTGATCGGGGTGATACGCAGTATTTT

abundance: -
d_gene: -
v_gene: TRBV7-2
j_gene: TRBJ2-7
CDR3aa: CASSGLGSSYEQYF
CDR3nt: TGTGCCAGCAGCGGCTTAGGGAGTTCCTACGAGCAGTACTTC

abundance: -
d_gene: -
v_gene: TRBV29-1
j_gene: TRBJ2-5
CDR3aa: CSRGRETQYF
CDR3nt: TGCTCCCGAGGTAGAGAGACCCAGTACTTC

abundance: -
d_gene: TRBD1
v_gene: TRBV2
j_gene: TRBJ1-5
CDR3aa: CASTLEGQANQPQHF
CDR3nt: TGTGCCAGCACCCTAGAGGGACAGGCCAATCAGCCCCAGCATTTT

abundance: -
d_gene: TRBD1
v_gene: TRBV9
j_gene: TRBJ1-2
CDR3aa: CASSARDSLNYGYTF
CDR3nt: TGTGCCAGCAGCGCCCGGGACAGCCTTAACTATGGCTACACCTTC

abundance: -
d_gene: -
v_gene: TRBV4-2
j_gene: TRBJ1-1
CDR3aa: CASSQPGQMNTEAFF
CDR3nt: TGTGCCAGCAGCCAACCGGGACAAATGAACACTGAAGCTTTCTTT

abundance: -
d_gene: TRBD1
v_gene: TRBV12-5
j_gene: TRBJ2-1
CDR3aa: CASGLGGQGHSYNEQFF
CDR3nt: TGTGCTAGTGGTTTGGGGGGACAGGGACACTCCTACAATGAGCAGTTCTTC

abundance: -
d_gene: TRBD1
v_gene: TRBV5-8
j_gene: TRBJ2-2
CDR3aa: CASSRNGQDGTGELFF
CDR3nt: TGTGCCAGCAGCCGGAATGGACAGGATGGTACCGGGGAGCTGTTTTTT

abundance: -
d_gene: -
v_gene: TRBV2
j_gene: TRBJ2-7
CDR3aa: CASWDILIGDEQYF
CDR3nt: TGTGCCAGCTGGGACATCCTGATCGGAGACGAGCAGTACTTC

abundance: -
d_gene: -
v_gene: TRBV2
j_gene: TRBJ1-1
CDR3aa: CASSEARYTEAFF
CDR3nt: TGTGCCAGCAGTGAAGCCAGATACACTGAAGCTTTCTTT

abundance: -
d_gene: TRBD1
v_gene: TRBV5-1
j_gene: TRBJ1-5
CDR3aa: CASSPGTGWNQPQHF
CDR3nt: TGCGCCAGCAGCCCAGGGACAGGGTGGAATCAGCCCCAGCATTTT

abundance: -
d_gene: TRBD1
v_gene: TRBV9
j_gene: TRBJ2-3
CDR3aa: CASRKGAGDTQYF
CDR3nt: TGTGCCAGCAGAAAGGGGGCGGGAGATACGCAGTATTTT

abundance: -
d_gene: TRBD1
v_gene: TRBV27
j_gene: TRBJ2-1
CDR3aa: CASSLGTWDRVMGEQFF
CDR3nt: TGTGCCAGCAGTTTAGGCACCTGGGACAGGGTGATGGGTGAGCAGTTCTTC

abundance: -
d_gene: -
v_gene: TRBV30
j_gene: TRBJ1-1
CDR3aa: CAWSLNSYTEAFF
CDR3nt: TGTGCCTGGAGCCTGAACAGCTACACTGAAGCTTTCTTT

abundance: once
d_gene: -
v_gene: TRBV7-9
j_gene: TRBJ2-7
CDR3aa: CASSSFYRAHEQYF
CDR3nt: TGTGCCAGCAGCTCGTTCTACAGGGCCCACGAGCAGTACTTC

abundance: -
d_gene: -
v_gene: TRBV12-5
j_gene: TRBJ1-1
CDR3aa: CASGLQAGSDTEAFF
CDR3nt: TGTGCTAGTGGTTTGCAGGCGGGTTCGGACACTGAAGCTTTCTTT

abundance: once
d_gene: -
v_gene: TRBV27
j_gene: TRBJ1-2
CDR3aa: CASSLSGQRFPGYTF
CDR3nt: TGTGCCAGCAGTTTGTCGGGACAAAGGTTCCCTGGCTACACCTTC

abundance: -
d_gene: -
v_gene: TRBV7-9
j_gene: TRBJ1-3
CDR3aa: CASSQAAAAGAGNTIYF
CDR3nt: TGTGCCAGCAGCCAGGCGGCAGCCGCGGGTGCTGGAAACACCATATATTTT

abundance: -
d_gene: TRBD2
v_gene: TRBV9
j_gene: TRBJ2-2
CDR3aa: CASSVGGGGSTGELFF
CDR3nt: TGTGCCAGCAGCGTAGGTGGCGGGGGTAGCACCGGGGAGCTGTTTTTT

abundance: -
d_gene: -
v_gene: TRBV7-8
j_gene: TRBJ1-2
CDR3aa: CASSLEGDRRSRYGYTF
CDR3nt: TGTGCCAGCAGCTTAGAGGGGGACCGACGGAGTCGCTATGGCTACACCTTC